Listed here are 24 T cell receptor beta chains from one sample, sequenced in a study of CD8+ T cells in alopecia areata. RNA extraction and reverse transcription yielded cDNA as sequencing template. This table comes from immunoSEQ multiplex PCR, and its TCRdb copy is limited to in-frame clones, with some not included. Here the sample spans approximately 300,000 clones, 55% to 75% being singletons. Treatment meaning: oral pan-JAK inhibitor, 5-10 mg twice daily. Specimen: CD4+ T cells sorted from blood, collected at week 24, from a patient treated with tofacitinib. The receptor source for this set is a human donor with alopecia areata.

This chain joins TRBV29-1 and TRBJ1-4; 7 bases are shared with TRBD1. The CDR3 has 12 amino acids. Germline values: CDR1 SQVTM, CDR2 ANQGSEA. V dropped 6 bases and J dropped 2; count of bases not matched to a gene: 0. The CDR3 coding sequence is TGCAGCGTACAGGGGACTAATGAAAAACTGTTTTTT. It encodes CSVQGTNEKLFF.

The gene calls are TRBV6-5 and TRBJ1-2; no reliable D call. The V end was cut by 6 bases, the J end by 4 bases, with 6 bases between. This CDR3 has 11 residues. Germline assignment: CDR1 MNHEY and CDR2 SVGAGI. This chain's CDR3 is CASRRAYGYTF. For the CDR3, the DNA is TGTGCCAGCAGGCGGGCCTATGGCTACACCTTC.

The chain combines TRBV30 with TRBJ2-5; D may be TRBD2 (5 bases). Trimming pared 2 bases from V and 4 bases from J, leaving 11 bases between. The CDR3 runs to 13 residues. CDR1 and CDR2 from the germline V gene are GTSNPN and SVGIG (reference sequence). This CDR3 reads CAWSSASRETQYF. DNA for the CDR3: TGTGCCTGGAGTTCGGCTAGCAGAGAGACCCAGTACTTC.

The chain couples TRBV15 to TRBJ2-7, with D tentatively TRBD1 or TRBD2 (6 bases each). The V gene's germline CDR1 is LNHNV and CDR2 YYDKDF (reference sequence). The CDR3 runs to 15 residues. V was shortened by 0 bases and J by 2 bases, with 11 bases between the two germline ends. CDR3 sequence (DNA): TGTGCCACCAGCAGAGATTGGGGGGCCCCCTACGAGCAGTACTTC. Its protein is CATSRDWGAPYEQYF.

This clone was counted a single time. The chain employs TRBV9 and TRBJ1-2, with D perhaps TRBD1 (5 bases). The CDR3 spans 15 residues. The V gene lost 3 bases and the J gene lost 6 bases, with 18 bases spanning the gap. The germline V gene has CDR1 SGDLS and CDR2 YYNGEE. CDR3 bases: TGTGCCAGCAGCGCCCAGGAGGGACTAGTTCATGGCTACACCTTC. This sequence encodes CASSAQEGLVHGYTF. The full variable domain, completed using reference TRBV9 and TRBJ1-2, is DSGVTQTPKHLITATGQRVTLRCSPRSGDLSVYWYQQSLDQGLQFLIQYYNGEERAKGNILERFSAQQFPDLHSELNLSSLELGDSALYFCASSAQEGLVHGYTFGSGTRLTVV.

Details on this clone: One end of the junction varies from germline; a read error may be responsible. The chain carries TRBV6-5 and TRBJ1-1; 10 nucleotides align to TRBD1. The germline CDR1 and CDR2 sequences are MNHEY and SVGAGI. CDR3 length equals 15 residues. The DNA of the CDR3 is TGTGCCAGCAGTTCCCCGGGACAGGGGAACTCTGAAGCTTTCTTT. Its translation: CASSSPGQGNSEAFF.

This clone was picked up a small number of times. The V call is TRBV6-5, the J call TRBJ2-1; 7 nucleotides agree with TRBD1. With 2 bases clipped from V and 2 bases from J, the junction kept 3 bases outside the gene matches. There are 15 residues in the CDR3. Germline CDR1 MNHEY, CDR2 SVGAGI. CDR3 sequence: CASSYDRVAYNEQFF. The CDR3 DNA sequence: TGTGCCAGCAGTTACGACAGGGTGGCCTACAATGAGCAGTTCTTC.

The chain is built from TRBV7-2 and TRBJ1-1; D not resolved. The V end lost 3 bases, the J end lost 2 bases, and 7 bases lay between the germline ends. This CDR3 contains 13 residues. Germline V CDR1 and CDR2: SGHTA, FQGNSA. The CDR3 is CASSFTDNTEAFF. In nucleotides, the CDR3 is TGTGCCAGCAGCTTTACAGATAACACTGAAGCTTTCTTT.

With respect to this clone: Other DNA sequences of this sample code for an identical CDR3. The chain recombines TRBV30 with TRBJ1-5; D remains ambiguous. This CDR3 is 13 amino acids long. CDR1 and CDR2 from the germline V gene are GTSNPN and SVGIG (reference sequence). The ends were cut back, 1 base at V and 2 bases at J, with 6 bases in the middle. DNA of the CDR3: TGTGCCTGGAGTGCTCGGGGCAATCAGCCCCAGCATTTT. Its translation: CAWSARGNQPQHF. Full variable domain (remainder filled in from reference TRBV30 and TRBJ1-5): SQTIHQWPATLVQPVGSPLSLECTVEGTSNPNLYWYRQAAGRGLQLLFYSVGIGQISSEVPQNLSASRPQDRQFILSSKKLLLSDSGFYLCAWSARGNQPQHFGDGTRLSIL.

The chain combines TRBV9 with TRBJ2-7, with TRBD1 matching over 8 bases. Germline V gives CDR1 SGDLS, CDR2 YYNGEE. The CDR3 has 15 residues. The junction had 4 bases not matched to a gene; V was cut back by 0 bases and J by 2 bases. The CDR3, as DNA: TGTGCCAGCAGCGTAGAAGGACAGGGAGCCTACGAGCAGTACTTC. It is translated as CASSVEGQGAYEQYF.

The genes are TRBV12-5 and TRBJ1-1, with a tentative D call TRBD1 (5 bases). This CDR3 has 15 amino acids. Trimming cost V 0 bases and J 3 bases, with 11 bases left between them. Germline V CDR1 and CDR2: LGHNT, FRNRAP. The CDR3 DNA follows: TGTGCTAGTGGTTTGGTACTTGGGGCGGACACTGAAGCTTTCTTT. Protein sequence: CASGLVLGADTEAFF.

The table lists this clone with a few counts. This chain uses TRBV5-1 with TRBJ1-1; no reliable D call. The CDR3 is 11 amino acids. Germline CDR1 reads SGHRS; CDR2 reads YFSETQ. Trimming stripped 4 bases from V and 2 bases from J, with 3 bases between. This chain's CDR3 is CASSRNTEAFF. Here the CDR3 DNA reads TGCGCCAGCAGCCGAAACACTGAAGCTTTCTTT.

The V call is TRBV18, the J call TRBJ1-2; perhaps TRBD1 as D (5 bases). This CDR3 comprises 16 residues. V dropped 3 bases and J dropped 1 base, with 15 bases sitting between them. Germline CDR1 and CDR2: KGHSH and LQKENI. CDR3 DNA: TGTGCCAGCTCACCTTACCGGGACGTTGATAACTATGGCTACACCTTC. Its protein product is CASSPYRDVDNYGYTF.

The rearrangement uses TRBV29-1 and TRBJ2-5, with 7 bases lining up with TRBD1. The V gene end was trimmed by 7 bases and the J gene end by 3 bases; junction bases not matched to a gene: 5. CDR1 is SQVTM and CDR2 is ANQGSEA in the germline V gene. The CDR3 is made up of 12 amino acids. DNA for the CDR3: TGCAGCGCCCACAGGGGTAAAGAGACCCAGTACTTC. Translation: CSAHRGKETQYF.

The genes are TRBV2 and TRBJ1-2, with 10 bases that match TRBD1. V shed 9 bases, J shed 6 bases, and the junction held 10 bases outside the gene matches. The CDR3 is 14 residues long. Germline-derived CDR1 and CDR2 are SNHLY and FYNNEI. This CDR3 is CARSLSGQGNGYTF. DNA for the CDR3: TGTGCCAGGAGTCTTTCGGGACAGGGGAATGGCTACACCTTC.

CDR3 bases: TGTGCCAGCAGTGAAGGTACCCGGAGACAGGGGGCGAGGTCACCCCTCCACTTT. Its translation: CASSEGTRRQGARSPLHF. This chain connects TRBV6-1 to TRBJ1-6, with 10 bases lining up with TRBD1. The CDR3 spans 18 residues. CDR1 and CDR2 (germline): MNHNS, SASEGT. V trimming: 1 base; J trimming: 10 bases; junction bases outside the gene matches: 13.

There are a few counts of this clone. The chain carries TRBV2 and TRBJ1-1; D possibly corresponds to TRBD1 (5 bases). Looked up from germline, CDR1 is SNHLY and CDR2 is FYNNEI. V was trimmed by 6 bases and J by 4 bases, leaving 15 bases between them. The CDR3 runs to 14 residues. The CDR3 DNA reads as TGTGCCAGCAGAGCGGAATGGGGGGTCACTGAAGCTTTCTTT. This codes for CASRAEWGVTEAFF.

This clone was detected a few times. J is TRBJ2-6 and V is TRBV4-3, with unresolved D. The CDR3 sequence is 15 residues long. The ends were cut back, 0 bases at V and 4 bases at J, with 7 bases in the middle. Germline CDR1 is LGHNA and CDR2 is YSLEER. As DNA, the CDR3 is TGCGCCAGCAGCCAAGAATGGGCCGGGGCCAACGTCCTGACTTTC. Its protein product is CASSQEWAGANVLTF.

The chain uses TRBV25-1 and TRBJ2-5; 14 positions match TRBD2. The V and J ends lost 6 bases and 3 bases, in that order; junction bases with no gene match: 3. Germline CDR1 reads MGHDK; CDR2 reads SYGVNS. The CDR3 sequence is 15 residues long. CDR3 DNA sequence: TGTGCCAGCAGGCCGGGACTAGCGGGGGAAGAGACCCAGTACTTC. The encoded protein is CASRPGLAGEETQYF.

J is TRBJ1-1 and V is TRBV30, with D tentatively TRBD1 (5 bases). Per germline, CDR1 GTSNPN and CDR2 SVGIG (reference sequence). V was pared by 0 bases and J by 5 bases, with 7 bases between. This CDR3 region has 12 residues. Written as DNA, the CDR3 is TGTGCCTGGAGTGTCGAGGGGACTGAAGCTTTCTTT. Protein sequence: CAWSVEGTEAFF.

This clone was picked up one time. The V and J genes are TRBV2 and TRBJ2-3, with TRBD1 as a possible D gene (7 bases). Germline lookup yields CDR1 SNHLY and CDR2 FYNNEI. V lost 5 bases and J lost 3, with 15 bases in between. CDR3 size: 15 residues. The CDR3 loop is CASSRDSGGTDTQYF. CDR3 bases: TGTGCCAGCAGTAGGGACAGCGGAGGGACAGATACGCAGTATTTT.

V and J are TRBV5-1 and TRBJ2-1; 11 bases agree with TRBD2. CDR3 length: 15 amino acids. The germline V gene has CDR1 SGHRS and CDR2 YFSETQ. J was trimmed by 3 bases and V by 4 bases; bases with no gene match: 3. The CDR3: CASSGGLAVYNEQFF. DNA for the CDR3: TGCGCCAGCAGCGGGGGACTAGCGGTCTACAATGAGCAGTTCTTC. Variable domain in full (rest from reference TRBV5-1 and TRBJ2-1): KAGVTQTPRYLIKTRGQQVTLSCSPISGHRSVSWYQQTPGQGLQFLFEYFSETQRNKGNFPGRFSGRQFSNSRSEMNVSTLELGDSALYLCASSGGLAVYNEQFFGPGTRLTVL.

V is TRBV5-6 and J is TRBJ1-2, with a tentative D call TRBD1 (5 bases). This CDR3 region has 14 residues. V lost 0 bases and J lost 4, with 10 bases in between. The V gene's germline CDR1 is SGHDT and CDR2 YYEEEE. This chain's CDR3 is CASSLGQRVYGYTF. In nucleotides, the CDR3 is TGTGCCAGCAGCTTGGGACAGCGTGTCTATGGCTACACCTTC.

V usage is TRBV30 and J usage is TRBJ2-3, with a tentative D call TRBD1 (6 bases). The CDR3 covers 14 residues. CDR1 is GTSNPN, CDR2 SVGIG, per germline (reference sequence). Between the trimmed V and J ends, which lost 6 bases and 4 bases, there was a span of 17 bases. The chain's CDR3 is CACGGQGNPDTQYF. In DNA, the CDR3 is TGTGCCTGTGGGGGTCAGGGGAACCCAGATACGCAGTATTTT.